A single sample is the source of the 32 T cell receptor beta chains below, sequenced in a study of blood T cell repertoires in COVID-19. Method: immunoSEQ multiplex PCR; TCRdb's copy keeps in-frame clones and lacks some. There are about 300,000 clones in the sample; roughly 86% occur only once, and roughly 2.9% lies in the top ten. What was sequenced was PBMCs or T cells enriched from blood (not recorded which). The receptors were gathered from a woman between 45 and 60 years old who had been exposed to COVID-19.

The rearrangement links TRBV7-9 to TRBJ1-3, with 7 bases fitting TRBD1. J gave up 6 bases and V 6 bases, and 5 bases lay outside the gene matches. The CDR3 runs to 13 residues. CDR1 and CDR2 (germline): SEHNR, FQNEAQ (reference sequence). The DNA of the CDR3 is TGTGCCAGCAGGGTAACAGGGGAAAACACCATATATTTT. Encoded protein: CASRVTGENTIYF.

The chain recombines TRBV3-1 (or the pseudogene TRBV3-2) with TRBJ2-7, with TRBD1 as a possible D gene (5 bases). The V gene lost 1 base and the J gene lost 2 bases, with 6 bases spanning the gap. Germline values: CDR1 LGHDT, CDR2 YNNKEL (reference sequence). This CDR3 contains 13 residues. The CDR3 DNA reads TGTGCCAGCAGCCAAGGGGGCGCCTACGAGCAGTACTTC. Encoded protein: CASSQGGAYEQYF.

The genes are TRBV27 and TRBJ1-2; 8 nucleotides agree with TRBD1. The CDR3 extends over 12 amino acids. The trim removed 5 bases at V and 8 bases at J, leaving 4 bases unmatched. Germline assignment: CDR1 MNHEY and CDR2 SMNVEV (reference sequence). The CDR3 sequence is CASSRQGQGYTF. CDR3 DNA: TGTGCCAGCAGTCGACAGGGGCAGGGCTACACCTTC.

The genes are TRBV5-1 and TRBJ2-1, with a weak D call TRBD2 (5 bases). The CDR3 runs to 12 residues. CDR1 is SGHRS and CDR2 is YFSETQ in the germline V gene. Trimming left V 4 bases short and J 9 bases short, with 11 bases between. In nucleotides, the CDR3 is TGCGCCAGCAGCACGGACGCGGGTGAGCAGTTCTTC. Translation: CASSTDAGEQFF.

DNA of the CDR3: TGCGCCAGCAGCCCATCAGGGGTCTGGGGCTACACCTTC. It encodes CASSPSGVWGYTF. This chain uses TRBV5-1 with TRBJ1-2, with TRBD1 as a possible D gene (6 bases). CDR1 SGHRS and CDR2 YFSETQ come from the germline V gene. V gave up 4 bases and J gave up 8 bases, with 15 bases separating them. CDR3 length: 13 residues.

The J gene is TRBJ2-7, the V gene TRBV12-5; 7 bases fit TRBD1. Germline CDR1 and CDR2: LGHNT and FRNRAP. This CDR3 is 14 amino acids long. V trimming: 7 bases; J trimming: 0 bases; junction bases outside the gene matches: 6. The CDR3 loop is CASAPGQYSYEQYF. The CDR3 DNA follows: TGTGCTAGTGCCCCGGGACAGTACTCCTACGAGCAGTACTTC.

The chain couples TRBV7-6 to TRBJ2-3, with a weak D call TRBD1 (6 bases). CDR1 and CDR2 (germline): SGHVS, FNYEAQ. V lost 1 base and J lost 6, with 20 bases in between. The CDR3 covers 17 residues. The CDR3 region is CASSLVGAGSNLDTQYF. The CDR3 nucleotides are TGTGCCAGCAGCTTAGTGGGGGCGGGTAGTAATTTGGATACGCAGTATTTT.

This rearrangement joins TRBV25-1 to TRBJ1-1, with TRBD1 as a possible D gene (6 bases). The CDR3 spans 13 residues. V lost 9 bases to trimming and J lost 4 bases, with 15 bases between them. In germline, CDR1 is MGHDK, CDR2 SYGVNS. CDR3 region: CASLNRVGTEAFF. The CDR3, as DNA: TGTGCCAGTTTGAACAGGGTAGGCACTGAAGCTTTCTTT.

The chain combines TRBV5-4 with TRBJ1-2; TRBD1 is a possible D gene (6 bases). The CDR3 has 16 amino acids. The germline V gene encodes CDR1 SGHNT and CDR2 YYREEE (reference sequence). V lost 6 bases, J lost 7 bases, and 25 bases lay in between. The CDR3 spells CASTPRGGSVVGGYTF. DNA of the CDR3: TGTGCCAGCACTCCAAGGGGGGGGTCCGTCGTCGGTGGCTACACCTTC.

The V call is TRBV19, the J call TRBJ1-1, with D possibly TRBD1 on 5 matching bases. The germline CDR1 and CDR2 sequences are LNHDA and SQIVND (reference sequence). The CDR3 is made up of 15 amino acids. The V end lost 8 bases, the J end lost 4 bases, and 20 bases lay between the germline ends. CDR3 bases: TGTGCCAGTCGCCGGGGGGGTGGTTTTACCACTGAAGCTTTCTTT. Translation gives CASRRGGGFTTEAFF.

The chain has TRBV5-1 and TRBJ2-2, with 9 bases aligning to TRBD2. CDR3 size: 17 residues. V trimming: 4 bases; J trimming: 3 bases; junction bases outside the gene matches: 10. Germline V gene lookup returns CDR1 SGHRS and CDR2 YFSETQ. This CDR3 reads CASSPRRGGGYTGELFF. CDR3 bases: TGCGCCAGCAGCCCCCGGCGGGGGGGCGGGTACACCGGGGAGCTGTTTTTT.

The V call is TRBV28, the J call TRBJ1-6; maybe TRBD1 (5 bases). This CDR3 is built from 17 residues. CDR1 and CDR2 from the germline V gene are MDHEN and SYDVKM. Trimming cost V 3 bases and J 0 bases, with 12 bases left between them. Here the CDR3 DNA reads TGTGCCAGCAGTTTGGGGGGGAGAAGCTCCTATAATTCACCCCTCCACTTT. Its protein is CASSLGGRSSYNSPLHF.

V usage is TRBV6-1 and J usage is TRBJ2-7; no definite D call. The CDR3 covers 15 residues. Germline loops: CDR1 MNHNS, CDR2 SASEGT. V lost 0 bases and J lost 2, with 11 bases in between. The CDR3 DNA reads TGTGCCAGCAGTGAAGCGGCAGTCCCCCCCTACGAGCAGTACTTC. The encoded protein is CASSEAAVPPYEQYF.

The chain is built from TRBV25-1 and TRBJ2-3, with TRBD2 identical over 8 bases. The CDR3 has 14 amino acids. Germline values: CDR1 MGHDK, CDR2 SYGVNS. After removal of 7 bases from V and 5 bases from J, the junction contained 8 bases not matched to a gene. CDR3 in amino acids: CASTKTLAGDTQYF. CDR3 coding DNA: TGTGCCAGCACCAAGACTCTAGCGGGAGATACGCAGTATTTT.

This rearrangement joins TRBV19 to TRBJ1-5; D unclear. The V end lost 4 bases, the J end lost 0 bases, and 10 bases lay between the germline ends. Germline V gives CDR1 LNHDA, CDR2 SQIVND (reference sequence). The CDR3 runs 15 residues. The CDR3 sequence is CASSKEDYSNQPQHF. DNA for the CDR3: TGTGCCAGTAGTAAGGAGGATTATAGCAATCAGCCCCAGCATTTT. The entire variable domain, with the rest obtained from reference TRBV19 and TRBJ1-5, is as follows: DGGITQSPKYLFRKEGQNVTLSCEQNLNHDAMYWYRQDPGQGLRLIYYSQIVNDFQKGDIAEGYSVSREKKESFPLTVTSAQKNPTAFYLCASSKEDYSNQPQHFGDGTRLSIL.

This chain uses TRBV10-3 with TRBJ1-2; TRBD1 agrees at 9 bases. After removal of 3 bases from V and 4 bases from J, the junction contained 3 bases not matched to a gene. The germline CDR1 and CDR2 sequences are ENHRY and SYGVKD. The CDR3 extends over 14 amino acids. The CDR3 region has the DNA TGTGCCATCAGTGATGGGACAGGGACCTATGGCTACACCTTC. Its translation is CAISDGTGTYGYTF.

The V gene is TRBV21-1, the J gene TRBJ1-4; the tabulated D call, TRBD1, remains unverified against the DNA. TRBV21-1 constitutes a pseudogene. The CDR3 is 16 amino acids. CDR3 DNA: TGTGCCAGCAGCAAAGAGAAAGACTTCAAGGGGGAAAAACTGTTTTTT. The encoded protein is CASSKEKDFKGEKLFF.

The genes are TRBV27 and TRBJ1-2; 10 bases match TRBD1. Germline CDR1 MNHEY, CDR2 SMNVEV (reference sequence). The CDR3 has 14 amino acids. J gave up 8 bases and V 2 bases, and 5 bases lay outside the gene matches. The CDR3 loop reads CASSLDRGQGGYTF. The CDR3 DNA is TGTGCCAGCAGTTTAGACAGGGGGCAGGGAGGCTACACCTTC.

The chain uses TRBV2 and TRBJ1-1; D may be TRBD1 (6 bases). The CDR3 extends over 13 amino acids. CDR1 and CDR2 (germline): SNHLY, FYNNEI. Trimming took off 1 base at V and 7 bases at J, with 10 bases between the two ends. The CDR3 loop is CASSEGFRGEAFF. The CDR3 region has the DNA TGTGCCAGCAGTGAAGGGTTCAGGGGTGAAGCTTTCTTT. The full variable domain, with the rest looked up from reference TRBV2 and TRBJ1-1, is EPEVTQTPSHQVTQMGQEVILRCVPISNHLYFYWYRQILGQKVEFLVSFYNNEISEKSEIFDDQFSVERPDGSNFTLKIRSTKLEDSAMYFCASSEGFRGEAFFGQGTRLTVV.

V usage is TRBV18 and J usage is TRBJ2-2; D might be TRBD2 (6 bases). Deletions cut 1 base from V and 2 bases from J, with 11 bases between. The CDR3 contains 16 residues. Germline CDR1 reads KGHSH; CDR2 reads LQKENI. The CDR3 region is CASSPRRGDNTGELFF. The CDR3 bases are TGTGCCAGCTCACCACGTCGCGGGGACAACACCGGGGAGCTGTTTTTT. Using reference TRBV18 and TRBJ2-2 for the parts outside the CDR3, the full variable domain is NAGVMQNPRHLVRRRGQEARLRCSPMKGHSHVYWYRQLPEEGLKFMVYLQKENIIDESGMPKERFSAEFPKEGPSILRIQQVVRGDSAAYFCASSPRRGDNTGELFFGEGSRLTVL.

This chain joins TRBV2 and TRBJ1-5; D is uncertain. CDR3 length: 13 residues. Germline V gene data show CDR1 as SNHLY and CDR2 as FYNNEI. V lost 6 bases to trimming and J lost 0 bases, with 6 bases between them. The DNA of the CDR3 is TGTGCCAGCAGCCCCATTAGCAATCAGCCCCAGCATTTT. The encoded protein is CASSPISNQPQHF.

For the CDR3, the DNA is TGTGCCATCAGCGCGACAGGACAGGGTTATGGCTACACCTTC. Its protein product is CAISATGQGYGYTF. The rearrangement joins TRBV10-3 to TRBJ1-2; 8 nucleotides agree with TRBD1. Germline-derived CDR1 and CDR2 are ENHRY and SYGVKD. The CDR3 runs to 14 residues. J was trimmed by 5 bases and V by 6 bases; bases with no gene match: 8.

The genes are TRBV7-9 and TRBJ1-1, with D uncertain. V was trimmed by 4 bases and J by 1 base, leaving 13 bases between them. Germline-derived CDR1 and CDR2 are SEHNR and FQNEAQ (reference sequence). The CDR3 totals 15 residues. DNA of the CDR3: TGTGCCAGCAGCTACCAGTATGGCGGGAACACTGAAGCTTTCTTT. Translated, it gives CASSYQYGGNTEAFF. The full variable domain, with the rest looked up from reference TRBV7-9 and TRBJ1-1, is DTGVSQNPRHKITKRGQNVTFRCDPISEHNRLYWYRQTLGQGPEFLTYFQNEAQLEKSRLLSDRFSAERPKGSFSTLEIQRTEQGDSAMYLCASSYQYGGNTEAFFGQGTRLTVV.

V gene TRBV3-1 (or the pseudogene TRBV3-2) combines with J gene TRBJ1-6; no reliable D call. This CDR3 spans 12 amino acids. Germline CDR1 LGHDT, CDR2 YNNKEL (reference sequence). V lost 1 base and J 9 bases, leaving 4 bases between the germline ends. This CDR3 is CASSQGGSPLHF. CDR3 bases: TGTGCCAGCAGCCAAGGAGGTTCACCCCTCCACTTT.

This clone has more than one count but fewer than ten. The chain recombines TRBV5-1 with TRBJ1-6; TRBD1 agrees at 7 bases. Germline lookup yields CDR1 SGHRS and CDR2 YFSETQ. J gave up 6 bases and V 2 bases, and 2 bases lay outside the gene matches. This CDR3 contains 14 residues. This CDR3 is CASSLQGSNSPLHF. The CDR3 nucleotides read TGCGCCAGCAGCTTACAGGGGAGTAATTCACCCCTCCACTTT.

This sequence joins TRBV7-2 and TRBJ1-4; 7 bases fit TRBD1. CDR1 and CDR2 from the germline V gene are SGHTA and FQGNSA. J gave up 1 base and V 7 bases, and 6 bases lay outside the gene matches. The CDR3 length is 15 residues. This CDR3 reads CASTPGGRTNEKLFF. Written as DNA, the CDR3 is TGTGCCAGCACCCCAGGGGGGCGAACTAATGAAAAACTGTTTTTT.

The J gene is TRBJ2-1, the V gene TRBV5-6; 8 bases line up with TRBD1. The CDR3 extends over 16 amino acids. Germline values: CDR1 SGHDT, CDR2 YYEEEE. The ends lost 0 bases at V and 6 bases at J; junction bases unmatched: 8. CDR3 residues: CASSLVPRGLGNEQFF. CDR3 bases: TGTGCCAGCAGCTTGGTTCCCAGGGGGCTTGGCAATGAGCAGTTCTTC. Looking up the rest from reference TRBV5-6 and TRBJ2-1 gives the full variable domain: DAGVTQSPTHLIKTRGQQVTLRCSPKSGHDTVSWYQQALGQGPQFIFQYYEEEERQRGNFPDRFSGHQFPNYSSELNVNALLLGDSALYLCASSLVPRGLGNEQFFGPGTRLTVL.

This rearrangement joins TRBV11-1 to TRBJ2-1, with 13 bases lining up with TRBD2. V dropped 5 bases and J dropped 7; count of bases not matched to a gene: 8. The germline gives CDR1 SGHAT, CDR2 FQDESV (reference sequence). The CDR3 covers 16 residues. CDR3 DNA: TGTGCCAGCAGCACGCAACCGGGACTAGCGGGGAATGAGCAGTTCTTC. This encodes CASSTQPGLAGNEQFF.

The rearrangement links TRBV15 to TRBJ1-1; D gene ambiguous. CDR1 is LNHNV and CDR2 is YYDKDF in the germline V gene (reference sequence). V lost 1 base and J 0 bases, leaving 6 bases between the germline ends. The CDR3 sequence is 14 residues long. The CDR3: CATSRGHMNTEAFF. As DNA, the CDR3 is TGTGCCACCAGCAGAGGCCACATGAACACTGAAGCTTTCTTT.

V gene TRBV2 combines with J gene TRBJ1-1; D is undetermined. V lost 6 bases to trimming and J lost 4 bases, with 6 bases between them. CDR1 and CDR2 (germline): SNHLY, FYNNEI. This CDR3 is built from 11 residues. The CDR3 spells CASREGTEAFF. The CDR3 DNA is TGTGCCAGCAGGGAGGGCACTGAAGCTTTCTTT.

The chain recombines TRBV5-1 with TRBJ1-1, with 7 nucleotides matching TRBD1. Germline V gene sequence: CDR1 SGHRS, CDR2 YFSETQ. The CDR3 is 15 residues long. V was pared by 3 bases and J by 3 bases, with 8 bases of the junction left unmatched. The CDR3 region has the DNA TGCGCCAGCAGCTCGGCAGGGGGGCTCGACACTGAAGCTTTCTTT. Its protein product is CASSSAGGLDTEAFF.

This chain connects TRBV12-3 or TRBV12-4 to TRBJ1-3, with D hard to call. The ends were cut back, 2 bases at V and 4 bases at J, with 3 bases in the middle. The CDR3 length is 12 residues. In DNA form, the CDR3 reads TGTGCCAGCAGTTTACAAGGAAACACCATATATTTT. Translating gives CASSLQGNTIYF.